A selection of T cell receptor beta chains follows, all from one sample in a study of early T cells in non-severe SARS-CoV-2 infection. MiXCR, applied by TCRdb to the 5' RACE reads, yields one record per CDR3 protein. The sample contains approximately 76,000 distinct CDR3 sequences, 12% of which appear only once. The sequencing input was whole blood. All receptors derive from an adult who was a healthcare worker with PCR-confirmed SARS-CoV-2 infection or an uninfected control (not recorded which). Each CDR3 is given with its conserved first and last residue. D genes are given only for firm matches. Clone size appears in some rows only: once, few, many, or a class for an expanded clone.

J gene: TRBJ2-5
V gene: TRBV28
D gene: .
clone size: few
CDR3 DNA: TGTGCCAGCAGCCCTCTTAGTCAAGAGACCCAGTACTTC
CDR3 protein: CASSPLSQETQYF

J gene: TRBJ1-1
V gene: TRBV20-1
D gene: .
clone size: .
CDR3 DNA: TGCAGTGCTAGAGATAATCCAGGGGATGTAACTGAAGCTTTCTTT
CDR3 protein: CSARDNPGDVTEAFF

J gene: TRBJ2-1
V gene: TRBV5-4
D gene: .
clone size: many
CDR3 DNA: TGTGCCACGGCCGGGGCCTCCTCCTACAATGAGCAGTTCTTC
CDR3 protein: CATAGASSYNEQFF

J gene: TRBJ2-7
V gene: TRBV19
D gene: .
clone size: .
CDR3 DNA: TGTGCCAGTAGTATTCGGTTTACCTACGAGCAGTACTTC
CDR3 protein: CASSIRFTYEQYF

J gene: TRBJ2-7
V gene: TRBV7-9
D gene: TRBD1
clone size: .
CDR3 DNA: TGTGCCAGCAGCCAGGACAGGGACGACTACGAGCAGTACTTC
CDR3 protein: CASSQDRDDYEQYF

J gene: TRBJ2-1
V gene: TRBV19
D gene: TRBD2
clone size: many
CDR3 DNA: TGTGCCAGTAGTACCCGGGAGGGGCTCTCCTACAATGAGCAGTTCTTC
CDR3 protein: CASSTREGLSYNEQFF

J gene: TRBJ2-7
V gene: TRBV3-1
D gene: .
clone size: few
CDR3 DNA: TGTGCCAGCAGCCCCGGTTTTGGTAGCGGAGCCTACGAGCAGTACTTC
CDR3 protein: CASSPGFGSGAYEQYF

J gene: TRBJ1-6
V gene: TRBV7-2
D gene: TRBD1
clone size: .
CDR3 DNA: TGTGCCAGCAGTTCACAGGGGGCTCTCCTCCACTTT
CDR3 protein: CASSSQGALLHF

J gene: TRBJ2-1
V gene: TRBV11-3
D gene: TRBD2
clone size: many
CDR3 DNA: TGTGCCAGCACCTACACTAGCGGGAGACGCAATGAGCAGTTCTTC
CDR3 protein: CASTYTSGRRNEQFF

J gene: TRBJ1-6
V gene: TRBV7-8
D gene: .
clone size: many
CDR3 DNA: TGTGCCAGCAGCTTGTCGGGCTGGCAGTCTGCCTCACCCCTCCACTTT
CDR3 protein: CASSLSGWQSASPLHF

J gene: TRBJ2-4
V gene: TRBV7-9
D gene: TRBD2
clone size: many
CDR3 DNA: TGTGCCAGCGAGAAGGCTAGCGGGGTGACAAGGAGAAACATTCAGTACTTC
CDR3 protein: CASEKASGVTRRNIQYF

J gene: TRBJ1-4
V gene: TRBV20-1
D gene: .
clone size: many
CDR3 DNA: TGCAGTGCTAGACCGCCGATGGGGCCCCCATTAAGGGAAAAACTGTTTTTT
CDR3 protein: CSARPPMGPPLREKLFF

J gene: TRBJ2-7
V gene: TRBV19
D gene: TRBD1
clone size: few
CDR3 DNA: TGTGCCAGTTCTCGTGAACTACAGGGGTCCGAGCAGTACTTC
CDR3 protein: CASSRELQGSEQYF

J gene: TRBJ2-1
V gene: TRBV28
D gene: .
clone size: few
CDR3 DNA: TGTGCCAGCAGTTTCCCCAGTCCCGGGCGTAATGAGCAGTTCTTC
CDR3 protein: CASSFPSPGRNEQFF

J gene: TRBJ2-3
V gene: TRBV7-3
D gene: TRBD2
clone size: .
CDR3 DNA: TGTGCCAGCAGCCGCCAGACTAGCGGGAGGTCCCCCACAGATACGCAGTATTTT
CDR3 protein: CASSRQTSGRSPTDTQYF

J gene: TRBJ2-7
V gene: TRBV6-1
D gene: .
clone size: many
CDR3 DNA: TGTGCCAGCAGTGATCAGGGGCTTCGCGAGCAGTACTTC
CDR3 protein: CASSDQGLREQYF

J gene: TRBJ2-1
V gene: TRBV12-2
D gene: .
clone size: few
CDR3 DNA: TGTGCAAGTCGCTTAGACACCCCCGTAGCGCCCCTTACTAGGGATGAGCAGTTCTTC
CDR3 protein: CASRLDTPVAPLTRDEQFF

J gene: TRBJ2-3
V gene: TRBV27
D gene: .
clone size: few
CDR3 DNA: TGTGCCAGCAGCCGTAGCAAAACTAGCACAGATACGCAGTATTTT
CDR3 protein: CASSRSKTSTDTQYF

J gene: TRBJ2-7
V gene: TRBV9
D gene: .
clone size: many
CDR3 DNA: TGTGCCAGCAGCGTAGCTGGTAGCGCCGGCGAGCAGTACTTC
CDR3 protein: CASSVAGSAGEQYF

J gene: TRBJ2-1
V gene: TRBV7-3
D gene: TRBD2
clone size: many
CDR3 DNA: TGTGCCAGCAGCTTAAGTAGACTAGCCCCCAATGAGCAGTTCTTC
CDR3 protein: CASSLSRLAPNEQFF

J gene: TRBJ2-1
V gene: TRBV15
D gene: TRBD2
clone size: few
CDR3 DNA: TGTGCCACCAGCAGAGATTGGGGGGAGGGCCGGTTCTTC
CDR3 protein: CATSRDWGEGRFF

J gene: TRBJ2-7
V gene: TRBV20-1
D gene: TRBD2
clone size: few
CDR3 DNA: TGCAGTGCTAACCCAAGGACTAGCGGGGGCTACGAGCAGTACTTC
CDR3 protein: CSANPRTSGGYEQYF

J gene: TRBJ1-6
V gene: TRBV9
D gene: .
clone size: .
CDR3 DNA: TGTGCCAGCAGCGTAGGGGGGCGTGATGATTCACCCCTCCACTTT
CDR3 protein: CASSVGGRDDSPLHF

J gene: TRBJ2-5
V gene: TRBV11-2
D gene: .
clone size: .
CDR3 DNA: TGTGCCAGCAGCTTCAATTTCGGGGTGCAAGAGACCCAGTACTTC
CDR3 protein: CASSFNFGVQETQYF

J gene: TRBJ1-2
V gene: TRBV28
D gene: .
clone size: few
CDR3 DNA: TGTGCCAGCAGTCCCTGGGACCGCTATGGCTACACCTTC
CDR3 protein: CASSPWDRYGYTF

J gene: TRBJ2-1
V gene: TRBV11-2
D gene: TRBD2
clone size: .
CDR3 DNA: TGTGCCAGCAGCTGGGCGGGAGAGCACAATGAGCAGTTCTTC
CDR3 protein: CASSWAGEHNEQFF

J gene: TRBJ2-7
V gene: TRBV11-2
D gene: .
clone size: many
CDR3 DNA: TGTGCCAGCAGCTTAGGTGTGGGGAACGAGCAGTACTTC
CDR3 protein: CASSLGVGNEQYF

J gene: TRBJ2-5
V gene: TRBV2
D gene: .
clone size: many
CDR3 DNA: TGTGCCAGCAGTGGGGGACGGCAGGCCCAAGAGACCCAGTACTTC
CDR3 protein: CASSGGRQAQETQYF

J gene: TRBJ2-2
V gene: TRBV6-2/TRBV6-3
D gene: TRBD2
clone size: .
CDR3 DNA: TGTGCCAGCAGTTATGTTCCGGGAGGGCCGCGGTCCGGGGAGCTGTTTTTT
CDR3 protein: CASSYVPGGPRSGELFF

J gene: TRBJ2-5
V gene: TRBV28
D gene: TRBD1
clone size: few
CDR3 DNA: TGTGCCAGCAGTAAGATCGCGACAGGGGTTTGGGAGACCCAGTACTTC
CDR3 protein: CASSKIATGVWETQYF

J gene: TRBJ1-2
V gene: TRBV20-1
D gene: .
clone size: many
CDR3 DNA: TGCAGTGCCAAGGCAGGGGCGCGGGACTATGGCTACACCTTC
CDR3 protein: CSAKAGARDYGYTF

J gene: TRBJ2-5
V gene: TRBV10-3
D gene: .
clone size: .
CDR3 DNA: TGTGCCATCAGCTCCTTTGGCCAACAAGAGACCCAGTACTTC
CDR3 protein: CAISSFGQQETQYF

J gene: TRBJ1-4
V gene: TRBV28
D gene: .
clone size: .
CDR3 DNA: TGTGCCAGCAGTTTGTTTGCGGGGGCGGGAGAAAAACTGTTTTTT
CDR3 protein: CASSLFAGAGEKLFF

J gene: TRBJ2-1
V gene: TRBV9
D gene: TRBD2
clone size: few
CDR3 DNA: TGTGCCAGCAGCTCTCTCCTAGCGGGCGGCAACAATGAGCAGTTCTTC
CDR3 protein: CASSSLLAGGNNEQFF

J gene: TRBJ2-7
V gene: TRBV28
D gene: TRBD1
clone size: few
CDR3 DNA: TGTGCCAGCAGTTCACAGGGGGTCGAGCAGTACTTC
CDR3 protein: CASSSQGVEQYF

J gene: TRBJ2-1
V gene: TRBV6-6
D gene: TRBD2
clone size: .
CDR3 DNA: TGTGCCAGCAGCCAAAGCGGGGGACCCTACAATGAGCAGTTCTTC
CDR3 protein: CASSQSGGPYNEQFF

J gene: TRBJ1-2
V gene: TRBV29-1
D gene: .
clone size: many
CDR3 DNA: TGCAGCGCTGGGGCAAAACTCACACATGGCTACACCTTC
CDR3 protein: CSAGAKLTHGYTF

J gene: TRBJ2-1
V gene: TRBV6-2/TRBV6-3
D gene: .
clone size: .
CDR3 DNA: TGTGCCAGCAGTTACTCTCCTGTGTTCAATGAGCAGTTCTTC
CDR3 protein: CASSYSPVFNEQFF

J gene: TRBJ2-7
V gene: TRBV3-1
D gene: TRBD2
clone size: .
CDR3 DNA: TGTGCCAGCAGCTACGGACTAGCGGGAGGAGGCGAGCAGTACTTC
CDR3 protein: CASSYGLAGGGEQYF

J gene: TRBJ2-1
V gene: TRBV12-3/TRBV12-4
D gene: TRBD1
clone size: many
CDR3 DNA: TGTGCCAGCAGTCCGTGGACAGGGGCAGGCAATGAGCAGTTCTTC
CDR3 protein: CASSPWTGAGNEQFF

J gene: TRBJ2-5
V gene: TRBV20-1
D gene: .
clone size: .
CDR3 DNA: TGCAGTGCTAGTTTGGGGGCGCACCCTGGAGAGACCCAGTACTTC
CDR3 protein: CSASLGAHPGETQYF

J gene: TRBJ2-7
V gene: TRBV2
D gene: TRBD1
clone size: .
CDR3 DNA: TGTGCCAGCAGTGAAAATCAGGGGGAGAACTTC
CDR3 protein: CASSENQGENF

J gene: TRBJ2-3
V gene: TRBV24-1
D gene: TRBD1
clone size: many
CDR3 DNA: TGTGCCACCGCTGGGGTGGGACAGGGAGATGTAGATACGCAGTATTTT
CDR3 protein: CATAGVGQGDVDTQYF

J gene: TRBJ2-7
V gene: TRBV27
D gene: TRBD2
clone size: .
CDR3 DNA: TGTGCCAGCAGTTTTACTAGCGGAAGCTCCTACGAGCAGTACTTC
CDR3 protein: CASSFTSGSSYEQYF

J gene: TRBJ2-7
V gene: TRBV20-1
D gene: TRBD2
clone size: .
CDR3 DNA: TGCAGTGCTAGACGTCCTAGCGGACTCTCCTACGAGCAGTACTTC
CDR3 protein: CSARRPSGLSYEQYF

J gene: TRBJ2-2
V gene: TRBV3-1
D gene: .
clone size: few
CDR3 DNA: TGTGCCAGCAGCCAACTTTGGACCACGAACACCGGGGAGCTGTTTTTT
CDR3 protein: CASSQLWTTNTGELFF

J gene: TRBJ1-1
V gene: TRBV3-1
D gene: TRBD1
clone size: .
CDR3 DNA: TGTGCCAGCAGCCAGTCAGGGGGCGGCCACACTGAAGCTTTCTTT
CDR3 protein: CASSQSGGGHTEAFF

J gene: TRBJ2-1
V gene: TRBV7-3
D gene: TRBD1
clone size: many
CDR3 DNA: TGTGCCAGCAGCCTAGACAGGGGTACCTACAATGAGCAGTTCTTC
CDR3 protein: CASSLDRGTYNEQFF

J gene: TRBJ2-7
V gene: TRBV6-2/TRBV6-3
D gene: TRBD2
clone size: few
CDR3 DNA: TGTGCCAGCAGTTCTAGCGGGGCCCAAAACGAGCAGTACTTC
CDR3 protein: CASSSSGAQNEQYF

J gene: TRBJ2-1
V gene: TRBV12-3/TRBV12-4
D gene: TRBD2
clone size: many
CDR3 DNA: TGTGCCAGCAGTGTAAAAGCTAGCGGGAGGGCCCAGAATGAGCAGTTCTTC
CDR3 protein: CASSVKASGRAQNEQFF

J gene: TRBJ2-1
V gene: TRBV5-1
D gene: TRBD2
clone size: few
CDR3 DNA: TGCGCCAGCAGCTTGGAAACTAGCGGGTTATCGAATGAGCAGTTCTTC
CDR3 protein: CASSLETSGLSNEQFF

J gene: TRBJ2-3
V gene: TRBV5-4
D gene: TRBD1
clone size: many
CDR3 DNA: TGTGCCAGCAGCTTGGGAGGGGGCGGGCGCACAGATACGCAGTATTTT
CDR3 protein: CASSLGGGGRTDTQYF

J gene: TRBJ2-3
V gene: TRBV6-5
D gene: TRBD1
clone size: .
CDR3 DNA: TGTGCCAGCAGAGCAGGGGGCACTAGCACAGATACGCAGTATTTT
CDR3 protein: CASRAGGTSTDTQYF